This T cell receptor (beta chain) is drawn from a study of blood T cell repertoires in COVID-19. Per the study methods: Amplified reference gene primers provided the basis for estimating nucleated cell counts. The table came from immunoSEQ multiplex PCR; TCRdb's copy has only in-frame clones and leaves some out. V and J calls plus clone size are reproduced from that table; the DNA served to infer D and trimming. The sample consists of 70,000 to 90,000 clones, about four fifths of them appearing once. The V segment lost 6 bases and the J segment 7 bases; nucleotides outside the gene matches: 14. Per the germline V gene, CDR1 is SNHLY and CDR2 is FYNNEI. The length of the CDR3 is 16 residues.

Sequencing was done on a sample of peripheral blood. This chain uses TRBV2 with TRBJ2-1, with TRBD2 matching over 8 bases. This sequence was found in a human donor in a cohort sampled during active COVID-19. In DNA form, the CDR3 reads TGTGCCAGCAGCCCCCGTGTCGGGAGGGCCTCAAATGAGCAGTTCTTC. Translating it yields CASSPRVGRASNEQFF.